The sequence of this T cell receptor beta chain was determined in a study of T-cell memory formation after mild COVID-19. This clonotype was seen a handful of times. Germline V gives CDR1 LNHNV, CDR2 YYDKDF (reference sequence). The CDR3 totals 13 residues. The V gene lost 0 bases and the J gene lost 9 bases, with 9 bases spanning the gap. TCRdb redid the calling of the 5' RACE reads with MiXCR, one entry per CDR3 protein. The sample carries around 390,000 distinct CDR3 sequences, roughly 15% recorded once. The sample taken for sequencing was PBMCs or a T cell subset sorted from them (not recorded which). The chain has TRBV15 and TRBJ2-1; TRBD1 might be the D (6 bases). The receptor was derived from a man between 18 and 29 years old who had mild COVID-19 (a few samples of this study predate the infection). Cell type and time point are not known. The CDR3 nucleotides are TGTGCCACCAGCAGAGATTTGGGGGCTGAGCAGTTCTTC. As protein: CATSRDLGAEQFF.